The 9 T cell receptor beta chains below were found in one sample sequenced in a study of spatial heterogeneity in lung cancer. The time point is: sample taken at primary tumor resection. TCRdb reprocessed the 5' RACE reads via MiXCR and lists one record per CDR3 protein. The data show approximately 40,000 distinct CDR3 sequences, around 15% seen once. The sample in question was PBMCs, obtained at surgery. Receptor source: a male donor with early-stage non-small cell lung cancer.

The sample holds a few counts of this clonotype. The chain recombines TRBV28 with TRBJ2-3; D gene unclear. Trimming shortened V by 3 bases and J by 0 bases, and 16 bases separated the two germline ends. The CDR3 consists of 17 residues. Germline loops: CDR1 MDHEN, CDR2 SYDVKM. The CDR3 region has the DNA TGTGCCAGCAGTTTCTTCCCGCGGCTAGGTAGCACAGATACGCAGTATTTT. Residues: CASSFFPRLGSTDTQYF.

This sequence joins TRBV29-1 and TRBJ2-1; no clear D gene. This CDR3 is 14 amino acids long. Deletions cut 0 bases from V and 6 bases from J, with 12 bases between. Per germline, CDR1 SQVTM and CDR2 ANQGSEA. CDR3 in DNA: TGCAGCGTTGAAGACCTGACAATGGGCAATGAGCAGTTCTTC. It is translated as CSVEDLTMGNEQFF.

V is TRBV20-1 and J is TRBJ2-1; weak D call: TRBD2 (5 bases). This CDR3 spans 15 amino acids. Germline CDR1 DFQATT, CDR2 SNEGSKA (reference sequence). V lost 2 bases to trimming and J lost 7 bases, with 18 bases between them. In DNA, the CDR3 is TGCAGTGCTAGAAAATCCTTCGGCCGAGGGAATGAGCAGTTCTTC. It codes for CSARKSFGRGNEQFF.

This clonotype was observed a handful of times. The rearrangement links TRBV6-6 to TRBJ2-7, with 11 bases that match TRBD2. The germline V gene has CDR1 MNHNY and CDR2 SVGAGI (reference sequence). The V gene end was trimmed by 5 bases and the J gene end by 1 base; junction bases not matched to a gene: 4. The CDR3 runs to 15 residues. The CDR3 sequence is CASSDGTSGSYEQYF. Here the CDR3 DNA reads TGTGCCAGCAGTGACGGGACTAGCGGATCCTACGAGCAGTACTTC.

The V gene is TRBV7-2, the J gene TRBJ2-7; D may be TRBD1 (5 bases). The CDR3 covers 14 residues. Germline V gene data show CDR1 as SGHTA and CDR2 as FQGNSA. V dropped 7 bases and J dropped 4 bases, with 17 bases sitting between them. CDR3 bases: TGTGCCAGCACCAAGAGGTCCAGGGAATACGAGCAGTACTTC. This sequence encodes CASTKRSREYEQYF.

This clonotype was counted at least ten times. V usage is TRBV6-5 and J usage is TRBJ1-2; D is unresolved. V lost 4 bases and J lost 1, with 7 bases in between. This CDR3 is built from 13 residues. Germline V gene sequence: CDR1 MNHEY, CDR2 SVGAGI. The DNA of the CDR3 is TGTGCCAGCAGTTCCAACAATAACTATGGCTACACCTTC. This codes for CASSSNNNYGYTF.

The chain links TRBV3-1 to TRBJ2-1, with 9 bases matching TRBD1. Trimming took 4 bases from V and 15 from J; bases not matched to a gene: 7. This CDR3 spans 12 amino acids. Germline loops: CDR1 LGHDT, CDR2 YNNKEL (reference sequence). The CDR3 coding sequence is TGTGCCAGCAGCCCCCTAGGACAGGGGACGTTCTTC. The encoded protein is CASSPLGQGTFF.

The V and J genes are TRBV20-1 and TRBJ1-5; TRBD1 matches 7 bases. Trimming cost V 4 bases and J 5 bases; bases outside gene matches: 8. Germline V CDR1 and CDR2: DFQATT, SNEGSKA (reference sequence). The CDR3 spans 14 residues. CDR3 sequence reads: CSATSGGRDQPQHF. As DNA, the CDR3 is TGCAGTGCTACCTCAGGGGGGCGCGATCAGCCCCAGCATTTT.

The chain recombines TRBV15 with TRBJ2-2; D call uncertain. The germline V and J ends were trimmed by 0 bases and 6 bases, with 5 bases remaining between them. CDR3 length equals 13 residues. CDR1 and CDR2 (germline): LNHNV, YYDKDF (reference sequence). DNA for the CDR3: TGTGCCACCAGCAGAGATAAGGCCGGGGAGCTGTTTTTT. Amino acid sequence: CATSRDKAGELFF.